This T cell receptor beta chain is from a study of blood T cell repertoires in COVID-19. The overall study: The origin of the acute and convalescent COVID-19 samples was the United States, Italy and Spain. From T cells, B-cell-depleted T cells, or PBMCs came the material, which was cDNA or gDNA.

Source study methods: Quantification of nucleated cells was approximated via reference gene primer amplification. The assay was immunoSEQ multiplex PCR, and TCRdb's table has in-frame clones only and misses some. V, J and clone size reflect that table, while D and trimming were determined from the DNA. The sample contains 200,000 to 250,000 clones, 85% to 90% of which appear only once. This clone was observed a handful of times. Ages ranged from about 18 to 100 years, with residence in some 25 US areas. The clonotype comes from a man aged 25-40 years who had been exposed to COVID-19. Source material: PBMCs or T cells enriched from blood (not recorded which).

The CDR3 sequence is CASSQGALNEKLFF. Here the CDR3 DNA reads TGTGCCAGCTCGCAGGGGGCGTTGAATGAAAAACTGTTTTTT. The chain combines TRBV18 with TRBJ1-4; the match to TRBD1 covers 8 bases. Germline V gene sequence: CDR1 KGHSH, CDR2 LQKENI. The V gene end was trimmed by 6 bases and the J gene end by 5 bases; junction bases not matched to a gene: 5. The CDR3 has 14 amino acids.